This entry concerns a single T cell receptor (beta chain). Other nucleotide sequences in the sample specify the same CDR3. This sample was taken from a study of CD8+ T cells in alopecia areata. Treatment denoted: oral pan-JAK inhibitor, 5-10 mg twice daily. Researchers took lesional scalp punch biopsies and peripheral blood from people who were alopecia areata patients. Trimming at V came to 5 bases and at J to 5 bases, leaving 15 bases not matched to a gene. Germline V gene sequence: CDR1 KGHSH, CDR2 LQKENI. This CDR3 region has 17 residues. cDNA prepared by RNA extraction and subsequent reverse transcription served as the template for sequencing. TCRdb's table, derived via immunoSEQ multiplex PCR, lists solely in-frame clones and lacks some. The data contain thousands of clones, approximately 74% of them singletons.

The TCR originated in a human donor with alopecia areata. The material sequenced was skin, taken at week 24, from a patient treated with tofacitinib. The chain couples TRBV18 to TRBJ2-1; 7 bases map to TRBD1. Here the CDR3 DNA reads TGTGCCAGCTCAGTTGAAGGGGGCTTCGGTCGGAACAATGAGCAGTTCTTC. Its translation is CASSVEGGFGRNNEQFF.